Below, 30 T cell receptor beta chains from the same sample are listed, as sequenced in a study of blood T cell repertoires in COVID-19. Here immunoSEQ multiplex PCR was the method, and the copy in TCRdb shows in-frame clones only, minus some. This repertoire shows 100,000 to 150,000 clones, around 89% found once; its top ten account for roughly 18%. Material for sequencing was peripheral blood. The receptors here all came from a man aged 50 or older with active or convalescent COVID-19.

The DNA of the CDR3 is TGTGCCAGCAGCCTAACTAGCGGGAGGGCCGGTACCGGGGAGCTGTTTTTT. Its translation is CASSLTSGRAGTGELFF. This chain joins TRBV5-4 and TRBJ2-2, with 13 nucleotides matching TRBD2. The CDR3 has 17 amino acids. Germline V gene lookup returns CDR1 SGHNT and CDR2 YYREEE (reference sequence). V gave up 4 bases and J gave up 5 bases; unmatched junction bases: 8. The full variable domain, its missing parts supplied by reference TRBV5-4 and TRBJ2-2, is ETGVTQSPTHLIKTRGQQVTLRCSSQSGHNTVSWYQQALGQGPQFIFQYYREEENGRGNFPPRFSGLQFPNYSSELNVNALELDDSALYLCASSLTSGRAGTGELFFGEGSRLTVL.

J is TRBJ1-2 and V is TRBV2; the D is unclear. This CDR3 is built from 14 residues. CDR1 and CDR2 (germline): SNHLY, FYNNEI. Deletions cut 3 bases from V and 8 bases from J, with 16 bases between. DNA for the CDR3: TGTGCCAGCAGTGACGGCTTCGGGTCCGAGGGCTACACCTTC. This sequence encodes CASSDGFGSEGYTF.

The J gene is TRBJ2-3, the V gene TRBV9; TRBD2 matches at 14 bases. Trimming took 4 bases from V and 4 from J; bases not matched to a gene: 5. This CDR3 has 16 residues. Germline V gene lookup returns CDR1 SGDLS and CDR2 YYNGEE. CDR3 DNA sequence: TGTGCCAGCAGCTCGACTAGCGGGGGGGCGGCAGATACGCAGTATTTT. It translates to CASSSTSGGAADTQYF.

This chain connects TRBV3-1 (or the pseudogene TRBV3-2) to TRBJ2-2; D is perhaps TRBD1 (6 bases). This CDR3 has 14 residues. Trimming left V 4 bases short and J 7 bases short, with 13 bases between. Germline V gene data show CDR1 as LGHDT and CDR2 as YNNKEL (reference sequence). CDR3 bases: TGTGCCAGCAGCCCCACGCAGGGGTTCGGGGAGCTGTTTTTT. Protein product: CASSPTQGFGELFF.

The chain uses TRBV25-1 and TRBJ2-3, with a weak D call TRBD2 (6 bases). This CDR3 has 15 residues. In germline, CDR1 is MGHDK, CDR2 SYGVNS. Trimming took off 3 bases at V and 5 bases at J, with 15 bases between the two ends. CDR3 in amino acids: CASSEGGRGIDTQYF. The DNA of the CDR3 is TGTGCCAGCAGTGAGGGGGGTCGGGGAATAGATACGCAGTATTTT.

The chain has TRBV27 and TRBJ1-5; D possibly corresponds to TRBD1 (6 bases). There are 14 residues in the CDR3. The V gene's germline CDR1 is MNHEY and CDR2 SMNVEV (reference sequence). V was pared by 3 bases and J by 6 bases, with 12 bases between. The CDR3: CASSLSQGFQPQHF. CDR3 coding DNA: TGTGCCAGCAGTTTGAGTCAGGGGTTTCAGCCCCAGCATTTT.

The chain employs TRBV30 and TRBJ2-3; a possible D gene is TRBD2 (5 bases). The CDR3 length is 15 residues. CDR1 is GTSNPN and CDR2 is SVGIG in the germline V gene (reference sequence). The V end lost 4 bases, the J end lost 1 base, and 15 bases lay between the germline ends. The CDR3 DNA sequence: TGTGCCTGGAATCGAGGGCGGCTACGCACAGATACGCAGTATTTT. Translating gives CAWNRGRLRTDTQYF.

CDR3 sequence reads: CASSPGLAGNYNEQFF. CDR3 sequence (DNA): TGTGCCAGCAGCCCGGGACTAGCGGGTAACTACAATGAGCAGTTCTTC. This chain joins TRBV3-1 (or the pseudogene TRBV3-2) and TRBJ2-1; TRBD2 matches 12 bases. CDR3 length equals 16 residues. With V trimmed by 4 bases and J by 3 bases, 4 bases remained unmatched. The V gene's germline CDR1 is LGHDT and CDR2 YNNKEL (reference sequence).

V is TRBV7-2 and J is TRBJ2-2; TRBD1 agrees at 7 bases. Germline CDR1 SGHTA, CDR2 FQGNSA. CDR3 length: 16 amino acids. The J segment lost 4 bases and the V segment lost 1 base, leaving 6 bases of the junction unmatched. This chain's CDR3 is CASSLGIDRATGELFF. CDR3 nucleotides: TGTGCCAGCAGCTTAGGGATCGACAGGGCCACCGGGGAGCTGTTTTTT.

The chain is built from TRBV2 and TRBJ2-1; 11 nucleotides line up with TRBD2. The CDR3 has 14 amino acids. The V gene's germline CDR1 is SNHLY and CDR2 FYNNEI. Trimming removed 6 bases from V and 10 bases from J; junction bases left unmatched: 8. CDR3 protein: CASRPTSGAHEQFF. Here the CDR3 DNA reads TGTGCCAGCAGGCCGACTAGCGGGGCTCACGAGCAGTTCTTC.

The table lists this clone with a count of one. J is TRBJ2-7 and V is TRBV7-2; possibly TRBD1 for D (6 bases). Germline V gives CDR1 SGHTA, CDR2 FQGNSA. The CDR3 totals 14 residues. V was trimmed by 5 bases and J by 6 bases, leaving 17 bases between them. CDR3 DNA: TGTGCCAGCAGCCCCCCAGGGACAACTGGCGAGCAGTACTTC. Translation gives CASSPPGTTGEQYF. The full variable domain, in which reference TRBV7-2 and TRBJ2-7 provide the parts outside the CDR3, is GAGVSQSPSNKVTEKGKDVELRCDPISGHTALYWYRQSLGQGLEFLIYFQGNSAPDKSGLPSDRFSAERTGGSVSTLTIQRTQQEDSAVYLCASSPPGTTGEQYFGPGTRLTVT.

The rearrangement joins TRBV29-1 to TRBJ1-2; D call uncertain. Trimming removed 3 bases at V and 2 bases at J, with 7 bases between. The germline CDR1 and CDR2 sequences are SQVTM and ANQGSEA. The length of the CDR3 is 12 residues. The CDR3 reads CSVETSNYGYTF. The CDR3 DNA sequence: TGCAGCGTTGAGACAAGCAACTATGGCTACACCTTC.

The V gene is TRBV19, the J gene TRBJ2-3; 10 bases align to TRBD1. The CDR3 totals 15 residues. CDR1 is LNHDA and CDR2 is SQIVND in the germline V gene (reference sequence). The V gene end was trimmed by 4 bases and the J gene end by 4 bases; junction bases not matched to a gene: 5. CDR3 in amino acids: CASSTGQGVADTQYF. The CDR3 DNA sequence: TGTGCCAGTAGTACTGGACAGGGGGTTGCAGATACGCAGTATTTT.

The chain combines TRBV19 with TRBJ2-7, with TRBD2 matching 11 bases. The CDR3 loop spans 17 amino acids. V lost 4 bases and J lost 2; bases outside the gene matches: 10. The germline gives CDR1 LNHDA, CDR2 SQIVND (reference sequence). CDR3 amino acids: CASSTRRLAGRTYEQYF. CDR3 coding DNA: TGTGCCAGTAGTACCCGCCGACTAGCGGGAAGAACCTACGAGCAGTACTTC.

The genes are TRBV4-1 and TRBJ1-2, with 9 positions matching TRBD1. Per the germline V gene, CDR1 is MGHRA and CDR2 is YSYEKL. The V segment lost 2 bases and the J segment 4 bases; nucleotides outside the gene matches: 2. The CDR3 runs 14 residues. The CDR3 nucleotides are TGCGCCAGCAGCCAACCGGACAGGGGCTATGGCTACACCTTC. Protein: CASSQPDRGYGYTF.

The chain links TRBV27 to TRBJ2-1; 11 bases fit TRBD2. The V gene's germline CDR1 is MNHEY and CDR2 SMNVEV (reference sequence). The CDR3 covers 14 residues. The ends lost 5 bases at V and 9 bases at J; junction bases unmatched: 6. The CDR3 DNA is TGTGCCAGCAGTGTGCTAGCGGGAGGCGTTGAGCAGTTCTTC. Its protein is CASSVLAGGVEQFF.

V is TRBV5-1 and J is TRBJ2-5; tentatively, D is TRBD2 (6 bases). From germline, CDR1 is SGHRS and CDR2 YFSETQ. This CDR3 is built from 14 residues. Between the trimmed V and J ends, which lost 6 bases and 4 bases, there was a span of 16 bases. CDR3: CASNERLGAETQYF. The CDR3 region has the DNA TGCGCCAGCAACGAGAGACTAGGCGCAGAGACCCAGTACTTC.

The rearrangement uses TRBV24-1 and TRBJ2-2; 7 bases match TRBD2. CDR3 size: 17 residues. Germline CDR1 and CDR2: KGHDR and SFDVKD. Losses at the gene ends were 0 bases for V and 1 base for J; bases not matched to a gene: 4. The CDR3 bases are TGTGCCACCAGTGATTTGAAGGTAGCGGGGAACACCGGGGAGCTGTTTTTT. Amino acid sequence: CATSDLKVAGNTGELFF.

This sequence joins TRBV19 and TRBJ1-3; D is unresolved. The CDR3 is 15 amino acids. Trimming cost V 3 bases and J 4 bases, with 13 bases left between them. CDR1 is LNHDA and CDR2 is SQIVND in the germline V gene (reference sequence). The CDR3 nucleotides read TGTGCCAGTAGTATGAAGGCGCCGGGGGGAAACACCATATATTTT. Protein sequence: CASSMKAPGGNTIYF.

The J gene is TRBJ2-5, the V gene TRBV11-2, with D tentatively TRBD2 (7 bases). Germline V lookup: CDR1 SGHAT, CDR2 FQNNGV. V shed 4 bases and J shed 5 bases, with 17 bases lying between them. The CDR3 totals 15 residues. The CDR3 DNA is TGTGCCAGCAGCTCCGATGGGGCGGGGGCGGAGACCCAGTACTTC. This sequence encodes CASSSDGAGAETQYF.

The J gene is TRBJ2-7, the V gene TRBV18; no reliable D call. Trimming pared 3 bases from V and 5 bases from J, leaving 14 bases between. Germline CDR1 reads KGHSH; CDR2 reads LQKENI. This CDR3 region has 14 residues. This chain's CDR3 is CASSPQVSLDEQYF. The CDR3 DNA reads TGTGCCAGCTCACCGCAGGTGTCCCTCGACGAGCAGTACTTC.

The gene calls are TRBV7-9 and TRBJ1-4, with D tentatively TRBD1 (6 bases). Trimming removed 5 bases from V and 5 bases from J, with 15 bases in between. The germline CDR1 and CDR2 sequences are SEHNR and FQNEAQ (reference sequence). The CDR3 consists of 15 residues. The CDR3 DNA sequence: TGTGCCAGCAGCACTCTGGGGAGGGGGAATGAAAAACTGTTTTTT. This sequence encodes CASSTLGRGNEKLFF. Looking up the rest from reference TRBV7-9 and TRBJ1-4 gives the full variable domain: DTGVSQNPRHKITKRGQNVTFRCDPISEHNRLYWYRQTLGQGPEFLTYFQNEAQLEKSRLLSDRFSAERPKGSFSTLEIQRTEQGDSAMYLCASSTLGRGNEKLFFGSGTQLSVL.

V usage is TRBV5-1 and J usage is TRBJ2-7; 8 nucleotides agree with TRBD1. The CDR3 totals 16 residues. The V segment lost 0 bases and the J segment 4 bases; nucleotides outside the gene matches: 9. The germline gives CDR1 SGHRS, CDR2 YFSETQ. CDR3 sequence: CASSLGSEGQGYEQYF. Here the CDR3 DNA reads TGCGCCAGCAGCTTGGGGAGCGAAGGACAGGGTTACGAGCAGTACTTC.

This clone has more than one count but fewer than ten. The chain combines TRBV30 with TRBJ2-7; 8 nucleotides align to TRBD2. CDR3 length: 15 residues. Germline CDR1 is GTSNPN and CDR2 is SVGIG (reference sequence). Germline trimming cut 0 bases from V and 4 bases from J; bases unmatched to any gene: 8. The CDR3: CAWSVLGSGMYEQYF. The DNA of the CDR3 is TGTGCCTGGAGTGTACTTGGTAGCGGGATGTACGAGCAGTACTTC. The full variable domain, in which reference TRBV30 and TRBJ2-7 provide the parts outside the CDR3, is SQTIHQWPATLVQPVGSPLSLECTVEGTSNPNLYWYRQAAGRGLQLLFYSVGIGQISSEVPQNLSASRPQDRQFILSSKKLLLSDSGFYLCAWSVLGSGMYEQYFGPGTRLTVT.

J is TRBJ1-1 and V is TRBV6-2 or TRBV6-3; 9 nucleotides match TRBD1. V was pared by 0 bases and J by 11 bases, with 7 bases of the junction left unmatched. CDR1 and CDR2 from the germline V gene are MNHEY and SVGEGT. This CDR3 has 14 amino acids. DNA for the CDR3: TGTGCCAGCAGTTACTCAGGACAGGGGCTATGGGCTTTCTTT. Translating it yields CASSYSGQGLWAFF.

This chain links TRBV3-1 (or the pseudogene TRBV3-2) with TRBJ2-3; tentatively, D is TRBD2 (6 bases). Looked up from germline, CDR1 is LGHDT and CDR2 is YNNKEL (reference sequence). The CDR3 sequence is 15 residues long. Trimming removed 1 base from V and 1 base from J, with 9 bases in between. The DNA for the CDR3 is TGTGCCAGCAGCCAAGTGTCGGGGGGCACAGATACGCAGTATTTT. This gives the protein CASSQVSGGTDTQYF.

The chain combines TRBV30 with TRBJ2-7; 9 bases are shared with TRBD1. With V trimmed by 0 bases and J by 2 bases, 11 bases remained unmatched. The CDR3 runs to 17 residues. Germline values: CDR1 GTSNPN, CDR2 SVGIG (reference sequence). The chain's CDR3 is CAWSVRILGTGTYEQYF. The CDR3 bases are TGTGCCTGGAGTGTACGCATTCTGGGGACAGGGACCTACGAGCAGTACTTC.

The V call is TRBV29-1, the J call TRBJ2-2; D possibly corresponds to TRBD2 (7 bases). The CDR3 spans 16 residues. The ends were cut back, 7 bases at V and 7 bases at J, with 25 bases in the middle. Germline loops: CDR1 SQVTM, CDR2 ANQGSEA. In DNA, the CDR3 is TGCAGCGCCGCGGATCGGGGGGCGCCATCGATCGGGGAGCTGTTTTTT. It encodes CSAADRGAPSIGELFF.

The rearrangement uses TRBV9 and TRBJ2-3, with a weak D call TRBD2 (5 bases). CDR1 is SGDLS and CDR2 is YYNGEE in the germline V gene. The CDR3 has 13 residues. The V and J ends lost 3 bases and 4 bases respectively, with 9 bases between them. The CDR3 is CASSGTLADTQYF. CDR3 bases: TGTGCCAGCAGCGGGACTTTGGCAGATACGCAGTATTTT.

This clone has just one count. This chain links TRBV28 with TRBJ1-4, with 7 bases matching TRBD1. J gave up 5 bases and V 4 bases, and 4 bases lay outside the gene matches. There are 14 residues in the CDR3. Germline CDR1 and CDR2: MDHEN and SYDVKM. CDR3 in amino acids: CASSSGTANEKLFF. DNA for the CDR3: TGTGCCAGCAGTTCTGGGACAGCAAATGAAAAACTGTTTTTT.